These 14 T cell receptor beta chains were sequenced from one sample in a study of vaccination effects on CD4 cells after COVID-19. No antigen has been assigned to these receptors. When around ten days of culture had elapsed, CD4+ T cells were isolated. BNT162b2 vaccine or mRNA-1273 vaccine was given to participants in two doses. Sequencing used immunoSEQ multiplex PCR; TCRdb keeps in-frame clones, though not all of them. The table has approximately 57,000 clones, around 84% seen once. The sample in question was CD4+ T cells from PBMCs cultured without peptide, obtained after COVID-19 vaccination. The receptors were sampled from a human donor who received a COVID-19 vaccine.

V gene TRBV5-1 combines with J gene TRBJ1-2; perhaps TRBD1 as D (5 bases). This CDR3 region has 13 residues. The germline V gene encodes CDR1 SGHRS and CDR2 YFSETQ. The V end lost 1 base, the J end lost 4 bases, and 8 bases lay between the germline ends. CDR3: CASSLTGAYGYTF. CDR3 in DNA: TGCGCCAGCAGCTTGACCGGGGCCTATGGCTACACCTTC.

The chain couples TRBV6-2 or TRBV6-3 to TRBJ1-5; 9 bases match TRBD1. Germline trimming cut 5 bases from V and 4 bases from J; bases unmatched to any gene: 9. This CDR3 region has 16 residues. The V gene's germline CDR1 is MNHEY and CDR2 SVGEGT. The CDR3 region has the DNA TGTGCCAGCAGTGGGCAGACAGGGGGGGGGAATCAGCCCCAGCATTTT. Translated, it gives CASSGQTGGGNQPQHF.

The rearrangement joins TRBV5-1 to TRBJ2-7; 8 bases match TRBD2. V lost 3 bases, J lost 2 bases, and 16 bases stayed unmatched. CDR3 length equals 18 residues. Germline CDR1 reads SGHRS; CDR2 reads YFSETQ. The CDR3, as DNA: TGCGCCAGCAGCTCAAGGTCTGGGAGCGGGAGTGGTACCTACGAGCAGTACTTC. Protein product: CASSSRSGSGSGTYEQYF.

This clone was seen more than once but under ten times. DNA of the CDR3: TGTGCCAGCAGTTTGAAGGGGGGAGTTAACTATGGCTACACCTTC. Protein sequence: CASSLKGGVNYGYTF. This chain uses TRBV27 with TRBJ1-2, with a possible D match to TRBD1 (6 bases). CDR1 is MNHEY and CDR2 is SMNVEV in the germline V gene (reference sequence). Trimming took 3 bases from V and 1 from J, leaving 12 bases between them. The CDR3 has 15 amino acids.

The chain employs TRBV3-1 (or the pseudogene TRBV3-2) and TRBJ1-2; D is undetermined. The CDR3 is 11 amino acids. Germline values: CDR1 LGHDT, CDR2 YNNKEL (reference sequence). Trimming removed 1 base from V and 8 bases from J, with 5 bases in between. The CDR3 region has the DNA TGTGCCAGCAGCCAAGGCGGCGGCTACACCTTC. It codes for CASSQGGGYTF.

The genes are TRBV20-1 and TRBJ2-1; TRBD2 agrees at 8 bases. Germline V lookup: CDR1 DFQATT, CDR2 SNEGSKA (reference sequence). This CDR3 comprises 10 residues. V trimming: 6 bases; J trimming: 11 bases; junction bases outside the gene matches: 3. The CDR3 DNA reads TGCAGTGCCGGGGGGGGAAAGCAGTTCTTC. Its translation is CSAGGGKQFF.

The chain employs TRBV19 and TRBJ1-1; D possibly corresponds to TRBD1 (6 bases). V shed 5 bases and J shed 1 base, with 23 bases lying between them. From germline, CDR1 is LNHDA and CDR2 SQIVND (reference sequence). The CDR3 sequence is 18 residues long. In DNA form, the CDR3 reads TGTGCCAGTAGTCGTTTCCAAAACAGGGCCTCGGGGAACACTGAAGCTTTCTTT. It specifies CASSRFQNRASGNTEAFF.

This clone was observed a handful of times. It is unclear where the CDR3 begins or ends on the DNA, so no DNA is shown, and the CDR3 is as TCRdb lists it. The chain employs TRBV1 and TRBJ1-6. TRBV1 is given as a pseudogene. The CDR3 adds up to 20 amino acids, both ends counted. This chain's CDR3 is CTSSQDWAAGICPDNSPLHF.

In DNA form, the CDR3 reads TGTGCCAGCAGTTATGGGGGAAATAGCAATCAGCCCCAGCATTTT. This codes for CASSYGGNSNQPQHF. The V gene is TRBV6-5, the J gene TRBJ1-5; a possible D gene is TRBD1 (5 bases). The CDR3 is 15 amino acids. With 3 bases removed from V and 0 bases from J, the gap between germline ends came to 9 bases. The V gene's germline CDR1 is MNHEY and CDR2 SVGAGI.

The rearrangement uses TRBV2 and TRBJ1-5, with D perhaps TRBD1 (6 bases). Looked up from germline, CDR1 is SNHLY and CDR2 is FYNNEI. Trimming cost V 6 bases and J 5 bases, with 17 bases left between them. This CDR3 comprises 15 residues. The CDR3 here is CASRRDKDWYQPQHF. CDR3 in DNA: TGTGCCAGCAGGCGGGACAAGGATTGGTATCAGCCCCAGCATTTT.

Written as DNA, the CDR3 is TGTGCCAGCAGCCCCGGACTAGCGGGAAGGGCCGGGGAGCTGTTTTTT. Its protein is CASSPGLAGRAGELFF. The V gene is TRBV5-8, the J gene TRBJ2-2, with 12 positions matching TRBD2. The CDR3 extends over 16 amino acids. J gave up 6 bases and V 4 bases, and 7 bases lay outside the gene matches. Per germline, CDR1 SGHTS and CDR2 YDEGEE.

This clone was recorded a few times. Written as DNA, the CDR3 is TGCGCCAGCAGCCCCGATGGGAACACTGAAGCTTTCTTT. Its protein product is CASSPDGNTEAFF. The chain has TRBV5-1 and TRBJ1-1, with D unclear. Germline CDR1 is SGHRS and CDR2 is YFSETQ. V dropped 4 bases and J dropped 1 base, with 8 bases sitting between them. There are 13 residues in the CDR3.

The chain couples TRBV5-1 to TRBJ1-1, with D maybe TRBD1 (5 bases). V was clipped by 0 bases and J by 6 bases, with 15 bases between them. Looked up from germline, CDR1 is SGHRS and CDR2 is YFSETQ. This CDR3 has 15 amino acids. This chain's CDR3 is CASSLVSRRDAEAFF. CDR3 sequence (DNA): TGCGCCAGCAGCTTGGTGTCTCGCAGGGATGCTGAAGCTTTCTTT.

J is TRBJ1-1 and V is TRBV7-8; D is possibly TRBD1 (5 bases). V lost 1 base and J lost 13, with 13 bases in between. The V gene's germline CDR1 is SGHVS and CDR2 FQNEAQ. This CDR3 contains 12 residues. The DNA for the CDR3 is TGTGCCAGCAGCTTAGTTTCAGGGACGGGTTTCTTT. Its translation: CASSLVSGTGFF.